This T cell receptor beta chain was profiled in a study of T cell responses to AZD1222 COVID-19 vaccine. Findings and caveats of the study: Mapped onto spike, vaccine-associated CD4 TCRs spanned it and were dominant at 160-218 and 743-854. Nearly half of unique spike-specific TCRs reportedly avoided B.1.351 and B.1.1.7 mutated regions.

This CDR3 has 16 residues. Losses at the gene ends were 4 bases for V and 2 bases for J; bases not matched to a gene: 5. In germline, CDR1 is KGHDR, CDR2 SFDVKD. About this clone itself: The antigen remains undetermined.

Libraries were prepared by immunoSEQ multiplex PCR; TCRdb keeps only in-frame clonotypes and omits some of them. This table holds 100,000 to 120,000 clones, around 81% found once. The rearrangement uses TRBV24-1 and TRBJ2-1; 9 bases map to TRBD1. This TCR was sampled from an adult in good health. The specimen comprised peripheral blood, sampled on day 0 of AZD1222 vaccination. CDR3 nucleotides: TGTGCCACCAGTGACTCCGGACAGGGGACCTACAATGAGCAGTTCTTC. Its protein is CATSDSGQGTYNEQFF.